Listed here are 27 T cell receptor beta chains from one sample, sequenced in a study of T cell changes during pregnancy in multiple sclerosis. The method was immunoSEQ multiplex PCR; TCRdb's version includes in-frame clones alone and lacks a portion of them. The table lists 40,000 to 55,000 clones, around 93% of them singletons. The sequenced sample was CD8+ T cells from peripheral blood mononuclear cells, obtained in the first trimester of pregnancy. These receptors all come from a female donor with multiple sclerosis, enrolled in a pregnancy study.

This clone was counted only a few times. This chain links TRBV7-9 with TRBJ2-2; D gene uncertain. The length of the CDR3 is 15 residues. V lost 1 base to trimming and J lost 0 bases, with 6 bases between them. Germline values: CDR1 SEHNR, CDR2 FQNEAQ (reference sequence). CDR3 loop: CASSLGPTNTGELFF. CDR3 DNA sequence: TGTGCCAGCAGCTTAGGGCCGACGAACACCGGGGAGCTGTTTTTT.

The V and J genes are TRBV9 and TRBJ2-1, with TRBD1 identical over 9 bases. The junction had 5 bases not matched to a gene; V was cut back by 3 bases and J by 10 bases. Per germline, CDR1 SGDLS and CDR2 YYNGEE. This CDR3 spans 13 amino acids. CDR3 in DNA: TGTGCCAGCAGCGACGGACAGGGGTTCGAGCAGTTCTTC. Its protein product is CASSDGQGFEQFF.

The chain employs TRBV28 and TRBJ2-4, with 7 nucleotides matching TRBD2. Germline CDR1 MDHEN, CDR2 SYDVKM. The V segment lost 6 bases and the J segment 4 bases; nucleotides outside the gene matches: 12. CDR3 size: 16 residues. The CDR3, as DNA: TGTGCCAGCAGACTTACCTCGGGGAGGGAGAAAAACATTCAGTACTTC. Translation gives CASRLTSGREKNIQYF.

The chain carries TRBV9 and TRBJ2-5; 7 nucleotides align to TRBD2. The ends lost 0 bases at V and 5 bases at J; junction bases unmatched: 4. Germline CDR1 is SGDLS and CDR2 is YYNGEE. This CDR3 has 14 amino acids. CDR3 DNA sequence: TGTGCCAGCAGCGTAGGGGGGGGAAAGGAGACCCAGTACTTC. Amino acids: CASSVGGGKETQYF.

This clone was observed a few times. The CDR3 loop is CASVAGRTTEAFF. Written as DNA, the CDR3 is TGTGCCAGTGTCGCAGGTCGTACCACTGAAGCTTTCTTT. The J gene is TRBJ1-1, the V gene TRBV4-2; D gene unclear. In germline, CDR1 is LGHNA, CDR2 YNFKEQ. The V end lost 9 bases, the J end lost 4 bases, and 15 bases lay between the germline ends. The CDR3 spans 13 residues.

This clone was found a few times. The chain has TRBV2 and TRBJ1-4, with TRBD1 identical over 10 bases. The V gene's germline CDR1 is SNHLY and CDR2 FYNNEI. The CDR3 loop spans 14 amino acids. V shed 9 bases, J shed 7 bases, and the junction held 8 bases outside the gene matches. Here the CDR3 DNA reads TGTGCCAGTTTCCCGGGACAGGGGTTTGAAAAACTGTTTTTT. Translating gives CASFPGQGFEKLFF. Full variable domain (missing parts from reference TRBV2 and TRBJ1-4): EPEVTQTPSHQVTQMGQEVILRCVPISNHLYFYWYRQILGQKVEFLVSFYNNEISEKSEIFDDQFSVERPDGSNFTLKIRSTKLEDSAMYFCASFPGQGFEKLFFGSGTQLSVL.

This rearrangement joins TRBV5-1 to TRBJ2-3; perhaps TRBD1 as D (6 bases). V lost 5 bases to trimming and J lost 0 bases, with 13 bases between them. The CDR3 spans 15 residues. From germline, CDR1 is SGHRS and CDR2 YFSETQ. CDR3 sequence reads: CASSFRGTSTDTQYF. In DNA form, the CDR3 reads TGCGCCAGCAGTTTCAGGGGTACTAGCACAGATACGCAGTATTTT.

The chain employs TRBV5-1 and TRBJ2-1, with TRBD1 identical over 8 bases. CDR1 is SGHRS and CDR2 is YFSETQ in the germline V gene. Trimming took 0 bases from V and 6 from J; bases not matched to a gene: 8. This CDR3 has 16 amino acids. CDR3 sequence (DNA): TGCGCCAGCAGCTTGGTTGTCAGGGGGCCTGTCAATGAGCAGTTCTTC. Its translation is CASSLVVRGPVNEQFF.

J is TRBJ2-5 and V is TRBV10-1, with 8 bases aligning to TRBD1. The CDR3 contains 17 residues. The germline CDR1 and CDR2 sequences are WNHNN and SYGVQD (reference sequence). After removal of 0 bases from V and 4 bases from J, the junction contained 10 bases not matched to a gene. The CDR3 sequence: CASSESTPDDRGETQYF. The CDR3 DNA sequence: TGCGCCAGCAGTGAGTCGACACCCGACGACAGGGGAGAGACCCAGTACTTC.

V usage is TRBV28 and J usage is TRBJ1-4, with D perhaps TRBD1 (6 bases). In germline, CDR1 is MDHEN, CDR2 SYDVKM. The ends were cut back, 7 bases at V and 6 bases at J, with 12 bases in the middle. The CDR3 consists of 13 residues. The CDR3 protein is CASKPQGYEKLFF. The CDR3 DNA reads as TGTGCCAGCAAACCACAGGGATATGAAAAACTGTTTTTT.

The chain joins TRBV29-1 to TRBJ2-7; possibly TRBD1 for D (5 bases). V was trimmed by 6 bases and J by 7 bases, leaving 13 bases between them. CDR3 length equals 11 residues. Looked up from germline, CDR1 is SQVTM and CDR2 is ANQGSEA. CDR3 coding DNA: TGCAGCGTATCAGGGTCCGGTGAGCAGTACTTC. It is translated as CSVSGSGEQYF.

This clone ranks as medium-sized. The chain links TRBV28 to TRBJ2-7, with D maybe TRBD1 (6 bases). CDR3 length: 15 amino acids. V dropped 5 bases and J dropped 6 bases, with 20 bases sitting between them. Germline lookup yields CDR1 MDHEN and CDR2 SYDVKM. The CDR3 protein is CASSTGIASWGEQYF. The CDR3 DNA reads TGTGCCAGCAGTACAGGGATAGCTTCGTGGGGCGAGCAGTACTTC.

The V and J genes are TRBV4-2 and TRBJ2-1; D is unresolved. The V end lost 0 bases, the J end lost 4 bases, and 13 bases lay between the germline ends. The germline V gene encodes CDR1 LGHNA and CDR2 YNFKEQ. The CDR3 has 16 amino acids. CDR3 residues: CASSQEALSQYNEQFF. CDR3 bases: TGTGCCAGCAGCCAAGAGGCACTTTCACAGTACAATGAGCAGTTCTTC.

This clone is medium-sized. The CDR3: CASSQDSGYEQYF. The CDR3 DNA is TGCGCCAGCAGCCAAGATAGCGGCTACGAGCAGTACTTC. The chain uses TRBV4-3 and TRBJ2-7, with TRBD2 as a possible D gene (6 bases). This CDR3 contains 13 residues. Trimming removed 0 bases at V and 3 bases at J, with 6 bases between. Germline-derived CDR1 and CDR2 are LGHNA and YSLEER.

The V call is TRBV7-2, the J call TRBJ2-7, with TRBD1 identical over 8 bases. J lost 7 bases, V lost 1 base, and 6 bases had no gene match. This CDR3 has 14 amino acids. Germline V gene sequence: CDR1 SGHTA, CDR2 FQGNSA. The CDR3 bases are TGTGCCAGCAGCTTAGTAGACAGGGGAAAAGAGCAGTACTTC. Its protein product is CASSLVDRGKEQYF.

Note on this clone: The CDR3 end shows no conserved phenylalanine or tryptophan, and so a read error is likely. It is unclear where the CDR3 begins or ends on the DNA, so no DNA is shown, and the CDR3 is as TCRdb lists it. The chain employs TRBV27 and TRBJ2-7; TRBD1 is the table's D call and was not checked against the DNA. Both ends counted, the CDR3 spans 12 residues. Germline V gives CDR1 MNHEY, CDR2 SMNVEV (reference sequence). The CDR3 sequence: CASSSSGGTPCL.

The J gene is TRBJ2-1, the V gene TRBV6-5, with 12 bases fitting TRBD2. The trim removed 4 bases at V and 7 bases at J, leaving 2 bases unmatched. Germline CDR1 and CDR2: MNHEY and SVGAGI. The CDR3 loop spans 14 amino acids. The chain's CDR3 is CASSSSGGANEQFF. The CDR3 DNA reads TGTGCCAGCAGTTCTAGCGGGGGGGCGAATGAGCAGTTCTTC.

The rearrangement uses TRBV28 and TRBJ2-7; 9 positions agree with TRBD1. CDR3 length equals 18 residues. Germline V gene lookup returns CDR1 MDHEN and CDR2 SYDVKM. V lost 6 bases, J lost 5 bases, and 20 bases stayed unmatched. The CDR3 loop reads CASSTSGTGKIGWNEQYF. In DNA form, the CDR3 reads TGTGCCAGCAGCACCTCCGGGACAGGGAAGATAGGATGGAACGAGCAGTACTTC.

This clone was seen a single time. J is TRBJ2-3 and V is TRBV21-1; the table's D call of TRBD1 was not tested on the DNA. TRBV21-1 is reported as a pseudogene. The CDR3 sequence is 16 residues long. The CDR3 nucleotides read TGTGCCAGCAGCAAAGCGCATCTCAGGGGAGCAGATACGCAGTATTTT. It encodes CASSKAHLRGADTQYF.

V usage is TRBV7-6 and J usage is TRBJ2-3; TRBD2 is a possible D gene (5 bases). V lost 1 base to trimming and J lost 9 bases, with 11 bases between them. Germline assignment: CDR1 SGHVS and CDR2 FNYEAQ. The CDR3 spans 13 residues. The CDR3 reads CASSLGVASTQYF. The CDR3 nucleotides read TGTGCCAGCAGCTTAGGGGTAGCGAGCACGCAGTATTTT. Combining the CDR3 with reference TRBV7-6 and TRBJ2-3 gives the whole variable domain GAGVSQSPRYKVTKRGQDVALRCDPISGHVSLYWYRQALGQGPEFLTYFNYEAQQDKSGLPNDRFSAERPEGSISTLTIQRTEQRDSAMYRCASSLGVASTQYFGPGTRLTVL.

CDR3 region: CASSETGNTEAFF. CDR3 bases: TGTGCCAGCTCCGAGACAGGGAACACTGAAGCTTTCTTT. This sequence joins TRBV6-4 and TRBJ1-1; possibly TRBD1 for D (6 bases). The CDR3 loop spans 13 amino acids. Germline assignment: CDR1 MRHNA and CDR2 SNTAGT. V lost 8 bases to trimming and J lost 1 base, with 11 bases between them.

This clone was detected only once. V is TRBV29-1 and J is TRBJ2-7; D gene ambiguous. CDR1 is SQVTM and CDR2 is ANQGSEA in the germline V gene. V lost 4 bases and J lost 3, with 7 bases in between. The CDR3 totals 11 residues. The CDR3 reads CSVARDYEQYF. In nucleotides, the CDR3 is TGCAGCGTTGCAAGAGACTACGAGCAGTACTTC.

The V call is TRBV4-1, the J call TRBJ2-2, with D hard to call. CDR1 is MGHRA and CDR2 is YSYEKL in the germline V gene. CDR3 length equals 14 residues. The V and J ends lost 1 base and 4 bases respectively, with 7 bases between them. The CDR3 bases are TGCGCCAGCAGCCAAGTAGTTGGCACCGGGGAGCTGTTTTTT. Its translation: CASSQVVGTGELFF.

The chain links TRBV19 to TRBJ2-1, with 7 positions matching TRBD2. V trimming: 8 bases; J trimming: 8 bases; junction bases outside the gene matches: 6. The CDR3 extends over 12 amino acids. Looked up from germline, CDR1 is LNHDA and CDR2 is SQIVND (reference sequence). CDR3 loop: CASEGGPYEQFF. CDR3 bases: TGTGCCAGTGAGGGAGGGCCGTATGAGCAGTTCTTC. The full variable domain, in which reference TRBV19 and TRBJ2-1 provide the parts outside the CDR3, is DGGITQSPKYLFRKEGQNVTLSCEQNLNHDAMYWYRQDPGQGLRLIYYSQIVNDFQKGDIAEGYSVSREKKESFPLTVTSAQKNPTAFYLCASEGGPYEQFFGPGTRLTVL.

J is TRBJ2-7 and V is TRBV14, with D possibly TRBD1 on 5 matching bases. In germline, CDR1 is SGHDN, CDR2 FVKESK. V was pared by 1 base and J by 2 bases, with 9 bases between. The CDR3 is 14 residues long. CDR3 coding DNA: TGTGCCAGCAGCCAAGGACAGCTTCCCTACGAGCAGTACTTC. Translating it yields CASSQGQLPYEQYF.

The V and J genes are TRBV5-5 and TRBJ1-2; D call uncertain. Germline V CDR1 and CDR2: SGHKS, YYEKEE (reference sequence). The germline V and J ends were trimmed by 3 bases and 7 bases, with 31 bases remaining between them. The CDR3 is made up of 19 amino acids. The CDR3 loop reads CASSSPIWSSGSVSSGYTF. CDR3 coding DNA: TGTGCCAGCAGCTCCCCAATCTGGAGTTCTGGGTCGGTGAGTTCTGGCTACACCTTC.

The V and J genes are TRBV9 and TRBJ1-1, with no clear D. CDR1 SGDLS and CDR2 YYNGEE come from the germline V gene. CDR3 length: 13 amino acids. V lost 3 bases and J 4 bases, leaving 10 bases between the germline ends. This CDR3 reads CASSDNSGTEAFF. CDR3 in DNA: TGTGCCAGCAGCGACAACAGCGGCACTGAAGCTTTCTTT.